This T cell receptor (beta chain) originates from a study of cytomegalovirus exposure and HLA in healthy donors. The PCR made use of 60 Vbeta and 13 Jbeta primers. Measured with immunoSEQ multiplex PCR; TCRdb has only the in-frame clones, and not every one. The table lists about 100,000 clones, around four fifths of them singletons. The sequencing sample was made of PBMCs. This TCR derives from a woman aged 55-69 years in good health and CMV-seronegative.

DNA of the CDR3: TGTGCCAGCAGTTACTCAGGGGTTGAAGCTTTCTTT. Amino acids: CASSYSGVEAFF. This chain joins TRBV6-5 and TRBJ1-1; tentatively, D is TRBD1 (5 bases). CDR3 length: 12 amino acids. Germline CDR1 and CDR2: MNHEY and SVGAGI. V was pared by 0 bases and J by 7 bases, with 6 bases between.